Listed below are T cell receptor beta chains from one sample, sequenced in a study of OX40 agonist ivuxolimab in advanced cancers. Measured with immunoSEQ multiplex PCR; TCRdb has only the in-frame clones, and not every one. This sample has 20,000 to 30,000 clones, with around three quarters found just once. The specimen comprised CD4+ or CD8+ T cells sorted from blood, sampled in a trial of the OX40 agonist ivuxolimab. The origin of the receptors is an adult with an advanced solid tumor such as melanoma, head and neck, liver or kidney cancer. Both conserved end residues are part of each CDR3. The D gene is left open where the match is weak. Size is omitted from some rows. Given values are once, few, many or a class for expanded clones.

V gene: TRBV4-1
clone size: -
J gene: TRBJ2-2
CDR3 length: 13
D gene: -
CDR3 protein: CASGAVNTGELFF
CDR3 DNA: TGCGCCAGCGGAGCGGTGAACACCGGGGAGCTGTTTTTT

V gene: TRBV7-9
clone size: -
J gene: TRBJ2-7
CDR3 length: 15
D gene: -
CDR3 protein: CASSFLTQGVYEQYF
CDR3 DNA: TGTGCCAGCAGCTTCCTTACTCAGGGCGTCTACGAGCAGTACTTC

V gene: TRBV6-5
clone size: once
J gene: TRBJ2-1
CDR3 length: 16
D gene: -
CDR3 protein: CASSYSKVGPYNEQFF
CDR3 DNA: TGTGCCAGCAGTTACTCGAAAGTTGGGCCATACAATGAGCAGTTCTTC

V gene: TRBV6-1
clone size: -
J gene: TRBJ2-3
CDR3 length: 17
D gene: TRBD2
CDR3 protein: CASSVRQRGLSTDTQYF
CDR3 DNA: TGTGCCAGCAGTGTAAGGCAGCGGGGGCTATCCACAGATACGCAGTATTTT

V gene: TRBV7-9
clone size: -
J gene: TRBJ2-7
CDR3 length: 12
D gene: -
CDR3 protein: CASSPLPYEQYF
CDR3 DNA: TGTGCCAGCAGCCCCCTCCCCTACGAGCAGTACTTC

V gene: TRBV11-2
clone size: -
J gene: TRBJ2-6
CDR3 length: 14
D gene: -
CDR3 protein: CASSDSSGANVLTF
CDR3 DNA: TGTGCCAGCAGCGACAGCTCTGGGGCCAACGTCCTGACTTTC

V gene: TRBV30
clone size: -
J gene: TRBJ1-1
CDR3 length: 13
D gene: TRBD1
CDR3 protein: CARRQGTNTEAFF
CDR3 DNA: TGTGCCCGTAGACAGGGGACGAACACTGAAGCTTTCTTT

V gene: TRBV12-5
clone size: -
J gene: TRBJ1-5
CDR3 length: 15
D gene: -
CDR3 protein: CASGRDGYSNQPQHF
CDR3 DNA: TGTGCTAGTGGTCGAGACGGCTATAGCAATCAGCCCCAGCATTTT

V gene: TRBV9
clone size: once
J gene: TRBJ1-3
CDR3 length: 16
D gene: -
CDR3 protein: CASSPTGLESGNTIYF
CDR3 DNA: TGTGCCAGCAGCCCTACAGGGTTAGAATCTGGAAACACCATATATTTT

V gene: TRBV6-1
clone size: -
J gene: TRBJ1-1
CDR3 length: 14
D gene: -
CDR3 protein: CASSPRTQNTEAFF
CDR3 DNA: TGTGCCAGCAGTCCCCGGACCCAAAACACTGAAGCTTTCTTT

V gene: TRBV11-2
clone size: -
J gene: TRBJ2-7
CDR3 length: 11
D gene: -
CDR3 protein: CASSDGGEQYF
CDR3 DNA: TGTGCCAGCAGCGACGGAGGCGAGCAGTACTTC

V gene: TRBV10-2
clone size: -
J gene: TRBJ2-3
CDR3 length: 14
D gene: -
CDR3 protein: CASRPIRGTDTQYF
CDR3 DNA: TGCGCCAGCAGACCTATACGGGGCACAGATACGCAGTATTTT

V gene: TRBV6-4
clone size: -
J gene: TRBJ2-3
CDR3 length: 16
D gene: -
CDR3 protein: CASSPSARGGTDTQYF
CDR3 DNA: TGTGCCAGCAGCCCGTCAGCCAGAGGGGGCACAGATACGCAGTATTTT

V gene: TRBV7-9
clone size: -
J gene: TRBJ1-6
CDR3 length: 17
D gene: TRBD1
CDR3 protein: CASSFQRTGAYNSPLHF
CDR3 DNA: TGTGCCAGCAGCTTCCAACGGACAGGGGCGTATAATTCACCCCTCCACTTT

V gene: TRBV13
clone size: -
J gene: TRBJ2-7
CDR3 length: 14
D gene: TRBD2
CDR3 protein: CASSLVGGAYEQYF
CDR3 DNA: TGTGCCAGCAGCTTAGTGGGGGGGGCCTACGAGCAGTACTTC

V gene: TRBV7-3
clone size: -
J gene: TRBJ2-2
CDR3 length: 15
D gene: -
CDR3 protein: CASSLQGGYSGELFF
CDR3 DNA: TGTGCCAGCAGCTTACAGGGGGGCTACTCCGGGGAGCTGTTTTTT

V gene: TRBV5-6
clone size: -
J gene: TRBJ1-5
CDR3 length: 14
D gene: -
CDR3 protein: CASSLSDSYQPQHF
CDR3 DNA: TGTGCCAGCAGCTTGTCGGACAGTTATCAGCCCCAGCATTTT

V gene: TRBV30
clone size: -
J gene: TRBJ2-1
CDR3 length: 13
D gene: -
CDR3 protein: CAWSERAYNEQFF
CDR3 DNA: TGTGCCTGGAGTGAAAGGGCCTACAATGAGCAGTTCTTC

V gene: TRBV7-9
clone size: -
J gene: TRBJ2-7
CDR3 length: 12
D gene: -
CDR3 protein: CASSSLGEEGSF
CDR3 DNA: TGTGCCAGCAGCTCCCTTGGAGAGGAGGGAAGCTTC